This TCR beta chain is from a study of PD-1 blockade in classical Hodgkin lymphoma. Time point noted: cycle 4 day 1 (C4D1), after 6 weeks of nivolumab. All trial patients relapsed after autologous stem cell transplantation. Sequenced by immunoSEQ multiplex PCR; TCRdb stores in-frame clones only, minus some. The table has some 27,000 clones, 80% seen once. The sequence was collected from a human donor with classical Hodgkin lymphoma. The specimen comprised peripheral blood mononuclear cells (PBMCs), sampled before the fourth cycle of nivolumab.

CDR3 protein: CASSEGPGVYEQYF. The CDR3, as DNA: TGTGCCAGCAGTGAAGGCCCAGGGGTCTACGAGCAGTACTTC. The chain has TRBV6-1 and TRBJ2-7, with a weak D call TRBD1 (6 bases). V gave up 1 base and J gave up 3 bases, with 10 bases separating them. CDR1 is MNHNS and CDR2 is SASEGT in the germline V gene. This CDR3 is 14 amino acids long.